This TCR beta chain is drawn from a study of blood T cell repertoires in COVID-19 (dated by TCRdb to 2020 to 2022). In the study overall: Samples from collaborators originated in the United States, Italy and Spain and spanned both the acute and convalescent phases of COVID-19. The repertoires were released in a freely available public database intended as a resource for research on the immune response to SARS-CoV-2. The prospective study material was composed of cDNA or gDNA derived from T cells, B-cell-depleted T cells, or PBMCs. The dataset comprised deeply sampled blood TCRbeta repertoires from subjects exposed to, actively infected with, or recovered from COVID-19. Sample metadata almost always included a de-identified subject ID, COVID-19 status, age in years and sex. HLA class I and class II types, where available, came from metadata supplied by the sample provider rather than from assay-based typing. Samples came from the ongoing ImmuneRACE study (first 160 participants) plus 1,254 subjects from 6 global collaborators. Study-wide conclusions, independent of this receptor: How much clinical and demographic metadata was included differed by source and by participant, and the metadata was provided uncurated.

The immunoSEQ Assay, a bias-controlled multiplex PCR, was used to amplify TCRbeta CDR3 regions from genomic DNA. The study's processing was this. The number of nucleated cells in each sample was estimated by amplification of reference gene primers within the assay. Sequence reads were collapsed and filtered to measure the absolute abundance of every unique TCRbeta CDR3 rearrangement. For each sample, productive Simpson clonality was calculated as the square root of Simpson's diversity index across productive rearrangements. Drawn from immuneACCESS, this table holds only the in-frame rearrangements with V and J called that TCRdb kept. Clones are partly lost; checked studies trace under half to an unresolved V gene and leave the rest unexplained. D and trimming were read from the DNA, whereas the V and J calls and clone size are those reported in that table. This sample gives 200,000 to 250,000 clones in total; roughly four fifths of them show up just once. Roughly 7% of the sample lies in the top ten.

At one collaborating source in Seattle, patients were enrolled during active infection and were followed longitudinally through the course of disease. The collaborating institutions used their own protocols to collect whole blood in K2EDTA tubes. For TCRbeta analysis, collaborator samples were shipped as frozen whole blood, as isolated PBMCs, or as DNA extracted from either sample type. The germline V gene gives CDR1 as KGHSH and CDR2 as LQKENI. Here V drops 5 bases and J drops 3 bases, and the junction holds 5 bases not matched to any gene. The CDR3 spans 14 residues, from the cysteine through the phenylalanine. Just the 42-base CDR3 DNA is kept, in frame starting at base 1. About this clone itself: Its antigen is not yet known. It has no much larger one-base neighbor in the sample; base qualities were not kept.

Specimen: peripheral blood. The sequence joins TRBV18 to TRBJ2-7, and 9 bases in between align with TRBD1. The TCR comes from an elderly woman with COVID-19, enrolled during active disease. The CDR3 protein is CASSGTGRGYEQYF. The DNA sequence is TGTGCCAGCTCAGGGACAGGGAGGGGCTACGAGCAGTACTTC.